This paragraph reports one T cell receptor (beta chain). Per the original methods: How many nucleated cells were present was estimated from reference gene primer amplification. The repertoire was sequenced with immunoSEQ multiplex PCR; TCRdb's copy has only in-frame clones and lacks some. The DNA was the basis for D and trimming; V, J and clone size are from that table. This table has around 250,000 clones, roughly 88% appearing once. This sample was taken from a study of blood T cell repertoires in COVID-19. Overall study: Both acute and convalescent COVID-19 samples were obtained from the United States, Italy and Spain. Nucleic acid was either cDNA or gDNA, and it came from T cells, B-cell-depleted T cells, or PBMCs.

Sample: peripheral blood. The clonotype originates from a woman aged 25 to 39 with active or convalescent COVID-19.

The CDR3 protein is CASRPPGANYGYTF. The DNA for the CDR3 is TGTGCCAGCAGGCCTCCGGGAGCTAACTATGGCTACACCTTC. The rearrangement uses TRBV7-9 and TRBJ1-2; D gene ambiguous. This CDR3 comprises 14 residues. V was cut by 6 bases and J by 0 bases, with 11 bases left in between. Germline V gene sequence: CDR1 SEHNR, CDR2 FQNEAQ (reference sequence).